These T cell receptor beta chains were read from a single sample in a study of T cells in Graves' hyperthyroidism and ophthalmopathy. TCRdb re-derived calls from the multiplex PCR reads in MiXCR, one entry per CDR3 protein. Among about 530,000 distinct CDR3 sequences listed, roughly 17% were seen once. Input material: blood. The receptors shown here come from a woman aged 18 to 35 with Graves' ophthalmopathy. CDR3s include the opening cysteine and the closing phenylalanine or tryptophan. A D gene is named only where the DNA matches it firmly. Only some rows state a clone size, as once, few, many or a class for expanded clones.

clone size,V gene,J gene,D gene,CDR3 protein,CDR3 DNA
many,TRBV18,TRBJ1-1,TRBD1,CASSPDRANTEAFF,TGTGCCAGCTCACCGGACAGGGCGAACACTGAAGCTTTCTTT
many,TRBV30,TRBJ2-1,NA,CAWSVDGQFF,TGTGCCTGGAGTGTAGATGGGCAGTTCTTC
NA,TRBV4-2,TRBJ2-2,NA,CASSQENQGELFF,TGTGCCAGCAGCCAAGAAAATCAGGGGGAGCTGTTTTTT
many,TRBV20-1,TRBJ1-1,NA,CRGGSGLVMNTEAFF,TGCAGAGGAGGGTCCGGCCTCGTAATGAACACTGAAGCTTTCTTT
NA,TRBV27,TRBJ2-7,TRBD1,CASSLVGTASYEQYF,TGTGCCAGCAGTTTAGTGGGGACAGCCTCCTACGAGCAGTACTTC
NA,TRBV29-1,TRBJ1-2,NA,CSVGGGGLTYGYTF,TGCAGCGTTGGCGGTGGGGGCCTTACCTATGGCTACACCTTC
many,TRBV2,TRBJ1-6,NA,CASSVPGVGNSPLHF,TGTGCCAGCAGTGTACCGGGTGTGGGTAATTCACCCCTCCACTTT
many,TRBV6-2/TRBV6-3,TRBJ2-7,TRBD1,CASSYRDSEQQYF,TGTGCCAGCAGTTACCGGGACAGTGAACAGCAGTACTTC
few,TRBV7-9,TRBJ1-1,NA,CASSPENGPEAFF,TGTGCCAGCAGCCCCGAAAATGGCCCTGAAGCTTTCTTT
few,TRBV18,TRBJ2-2,NA,CASSPPNLAGTGELFF,TGTGCCAGCTCACCACCAAATCTAGCCGGCACCGGGGAGCTGTTTTTT
NA,TRBV19,TRBJ2-5,NA,CASSKVQGPQETQYF,TGTGCCAGTAGTAAAGTTCAGGGCCCCCAAGAGACCCAGTACTTC
NA,TRBV20-1,TRBJ2-3,NA,CSAGRGTDTQYF,TGCAGTGCTGGCCGGGGCACAGATACGCAGTATTTT
NA,TRBV9,TRBJ1-2,NA,CASSVGGTPHGYTF,TGTGCCAGCAGCGTAGGCGGAACTCCTCATGGCTACACCTTC
NA,TRBV4-1,TRBJ2-3,TRBD2,CASSPTGLAGSTDTQYF,TGCGCCAGCAGCCCTACCGGACTAGCGGGGTCCACAGATACGCAGTATTTT
NA,TRBV6-1,TRBJ2-7,TRBD1,CASSRTHRTGGYEQYF,TGTGCCAGCAGTAGGACCCACAGGACAGGGGGGTACGAGCAGTACTTC
many,TRBV30,TRBJ1-6,NA,CAWSPDRPPYNSPLHF,TGTGCCTGGAGCCCAGACAGGCCTCCCTATAATTCACCCCTCCACTTT
few,TRBV29-1,TRBJ1-1,NA,CSVEGQRGTEAFF,TGCAGCGTTGAGGGGCAAAGGGGCACTGAAGCTTTCTTT
few,TRBV5-8,TRBJ1-1,NA,CASSLNSNEAFF,TGTGCCAGCAGCCTGAACAGTAATGAAGCTTTCTTT
many,TRBV29-1,TRBJ2-7,NA,CSVDRDGVGSEQYF,TGCAGCGTGGACCGGGACGGGGTTGGGAGCGAGCAGTACTTC
NA,TRBV3-1,TRBJ2-3,TRBD2,CASSQARTSGRRGTDTQYF,TGTGCCAGCAGCCAAGCCCGGACTAGCGGGAGAAGGGGGACAGATACGCAGTATTTT